Below are 27 T cell receptor beta chains sequenced from a single sample in a study of response to subunit inactivated influenza vaccine. TCRdb re-analysed the RT-PCR reads in MiXCR, keeping a single row per CDR3 protein. Of 560,000 or so distinct CDR3 sequences in the sample, about 7.6% are singletons; the top ten hold roughly 13%. The material was PBMCs from blood, obtained around 25 months after vaccination. Receptors originate from a man aged 45 to 75 who received an inactivated influenza vaccine.

The rearrangement uses TRBV5-1 and TRBJ2-3; TRBD2 agrees at 7 bases. CDR1 and CDR2 from the germline V gene are SGHRS and YFSETQ. With V trimmed by 0 bases and J by 4 bases, 5 bases remained unmatched. The CDR3 totals 15 residues. CDR3 bases: TGCGCCAGCAGCTTGGAAGGGAGGGGACCAGATACGCAGTATTTT. Translation: CASSLEGRGPDTQYF.

V gene TRBV7-3 combines with J gene TRBJ2-1, with 8 nucleotides matching TRBD2. V was pared by 0 bases and J by 9 bases, with 7 bases of the junction left unmatched. CDR3 length equals 15 residues. From germline, CDR1 is SGHTA and CDR2 FQGTGA. The CDR3 DNA follows: TGTGCCAGCAGCTTAACCCCAGCGGGAGCTTCTGAGCAGTTCTTC. This translates into CASSLTPAGASEQFF.

This clonotype has more than one count but fewer than ten. This chain uses TRBV10-3 with TRBJ1-1, with D uncertain. The CDR3 length is 14 residues. Trimming took off 4 bases at V and 3 bases at J, with 12 bases between the two ends. Germline V gene lookup returns CDR1 ENHRY and CDR2 SYGVKD. For the CDR3, the DNA is TGTGCCATCAGTGTGACTGGGGTGGACACTGAAGCTTTCTTT. It encodes CAISVTGVDTEAFF.

The chain carries TRBV7-2 and TRBJ2-5; a possible D gene is TRBD2 (5 bases). This CDR3 has 14 amino acids. CDR1 is SGHTA, CDR2 FQGNSA, per germline. Trimming shortened V by 5 bases and J by 1 base, and 11 bases separated the two germline ends. The CDR3 protein is CASSPPGFQETQYF. In DNA form, the CDR3 reads TGTGCCAGCAGCCCACCGGGATTCCAAGAGACCCAGTACTTC.

Only a few counts were recorded for this clonotype. In DNA, the CDR3 is TGTGCCAGCAGCCAAGATCGCCCAGGTTGGACCGGGGAGCTGTTTTTT. Translated: CASSQDRPGWTGELFF. The V gene is TRBV4-2, the J gene TRBJ2-2, with D hard to call. The CDR3 covers 16 residues. The V end was cut by 0 bases, the J end by 5 bases, with 13 bases between. Germline loops: CDR1 LGHNA, CDR2 YNFKEQ.

The chain recombines TRBV20-1 with TRBJ2-1; 8 nucleotides line up with TRBD2. Germline CDR1 DFQATT, CDR2 SNEGSKA (reference sequence). The CDR3 extends over 15 amino acids. The V gene end was trimmed by 5 bases and the J gene end by 3 bases; junction bases not matched to a gene: 9. This CDR3 reads CSAPHSGIYYNEQFF. The DNA of the CDR3 is TGCAGTGCTCCTCATAGCGGGATATACTACAATGAGCAGTTCTTC.

CDR3 amino acids: CASSFTSSGPYEQYF. As DNA, the CDR3 is TGCGCCAGCAGTTTTACTTCCAGTGGCCCCTACGAGCAGTACTTC. This chain connects TRBV5-1 to TRBJ2-7; D gene unclear. V dropped 5 bases and J dropped 2 bases, with 17 bases sitting between them. There are 15 residues in the CDR3. CDR1 is SGHRS and CDR2 is YFSETQ in the germline V gene.

This clonotype appeared a few times. This chain connects TRBV12-3 or TRBV12-4 to TRBJ2-7; 7 nucleotides agree with TRBD2. The CDR3 contains 16 residues. V was pared by 3 bases and J by 3 bases, with 11 bases of the junction left unmatched. DNA of the CDR3: TGTGCCAGCAGTTTGCCCAGGACTAGGGGTGACTACGAGCAGTACTTC. Translation: CASSLPRTRGDYEQYF.

The chain couples TRBV5-1 to TRBJ2-2; D possibly matches TRBD1 or TRBD2 (5 bases each). Trimming left V 5 bases short and J 2 bases short, with 13 bases between. The germline V gene encodes CDR1 SGHRS and CDR2 YFSETQ. This CDR3 contains 15 residues. As DNA, the CDR3 is TGCGCCAGCAGATGGGGAGACAGTAACACCGGGGAGCTGTTTTTT. Translating it yields CASRWGDSNTGELFF.

This clonotype has ten or more counts. The V and J genes are TRBV5-1 and TRBJ2-3; TRBD1 is a possible D gene (5 bases). V was shortened by 0 bases and J by 1 base, with 6 bases between the two germline ends. The germline V gene has CDR1 SGHRS and CDR2 YFSETQ. This CDR3 contains 14 residues. CDR3 loop: CASSLEQGTDTQYF. DNA of the CDR3: TGCGCCAGCAGCTTGGAACAGGGCACAGATACGCAGTATTTT.

The V gene is TRBV6-1, the J gene TRBJ2-7; D may be TRBD1 (6 bases). Germline CDR1 is MNHNS and CDR2 is SASEGT. The germline V and J ends were trimmed by 1 base and 4 bases, with 14 bases remaining between them. The CDR3 totals 15 residues. CDR3 residues: CASSEDRQGFYEQYF. The CDR3 DNA follows: TGTGCCAGCAGTGAAGATAGGCAGGGGTTTTACGAGCAGTACTTC.

The rearrangement joins TRBV29-1 to TRBJ2-1, with a tentative D call TRBD2 (5 bases). V lost 3 bases to trimming and J lost 9 bases, with 12 bases between them. The CDR3 sequence is 12 residues long. In germline, CDR1 is SQVTM, CDR2 ANQGSEA. The CDR3 spells CSVDKVLGEQFF. Here the CDR3 DNA reads TGCAGCGTTGATAAAGTACTAGGTGAGCAGTTCTTC.

This clonotype was seen ten or more times. V usage is TRBV12-3 or TRBV12-4 and J usage is TRBJ2-1; tentatively, D is TRBD1 (6 bases). Between the trimmed V and J ends, which lost 5 bases and 11 bases, there was a span of 10 bases. This CDR3 is built from 11 residues. The CDR3 is CASSTRDKQFF. The CDR3 nucleotides are TGTGCCAGCAGTACCCGGGACAAGCAGTTCTTC.

This clonotype turned up a few times. The chain combines TRBV29-1 with TRBJ1-5, with a possible D match to TRBD1 (5 bases). Germline CDR1 reads SQVTM; CDR2 reads ANQGSEA. The CDR3 length is 13 residues. V lost 4 bases and J 4 bases, leaving 11 bases between the germline ends. The CDR3 region is CSVVQAPNQPQHF. The CDR3, as DNA: TGCAGCGTTGTACAGGCCCCGAATCAGCCCCAGCATTTT.

This chain joins TRBV5-6 and TRBJ1-6; D unclear. Germline values: CDR1 SGHDT, CDR2 YYEEEE. This CDR3 has 16 residues. V lost 5 bases to trimming and J lost 10 bases, with 22 bases between them. The chain's CDR3 is CASSPGGRLSGSPLHF. The CDR3 DNA reads as TGTGCCAGCAGTCCAGGTGGCAGACTATCCGGCTCACCCCTCCACTTT.

The rearrangement links TRBV14 to TRBJ2-1; 8 bases map to TRBD2. Germline V gene data show CDR1 as SGHDN and CDR2 as FVKESK. The CDR3 has 17 amino acids. V was pared by 4 bases and J by 5 bases, with 13 bases of the junction left unmatched. CDR3: CASSPLSGGLSDNEQFF. DNA of the CDR3: TGTGCCAGCAGCCCCCTATCGGGGGGGCTTTCAGACAATGAGCAGTTCTTC.

This clonotype was found a few times. The V gene is TRBV20-1, the J gene TRBJ2-5; a weak D match, TRBD2 (6 bases). V lost 6 bases, J lost 4 bases, and 21 bases lay in between. CDR3 size: 15 residues. Germline loops: CDR1 DFQATT, CDR2 SNEGSKA (reference sequence). CDR3 sequence (DNA): TGCAGTGCCCCAATTTGGGAGGCTCGAGGAGAGACCCAGTACTTC. Protein: CSAPIWEARGETQYF.

Ten or more counts support this clonotype. V gene TRBV7-9 combines with J gene TRBJ1-5; D not certain. Germline loops: CDR1 SEHNR, CDR2 FQNEAQ (reference sequence). The CDR3 totals 17 residues. The V end lost 0 bases, the J end lost 1 base, and 13 bases lay between the germline ends. CDR3 region: CASSLAGQDLSNQPQHF. In nucleotides, the CDR3 is TGTGCCAGCAGCTTAGCGGGTCAGGACCTAAGCAATCAGCCCCAGCATTTT. Combining the CDR3 with reference TRBV7-9 and TRBJ1-5 gives the whole variable domain DTGVSQNPRHKITKRGQNVTFRCDPISEHNRLYWYRQTLGQGPEFLTYFQNEAQLEKSRLLSDRFSAERPKGSFSTLEIQRTEQGDSAMYLCASSLAGQDLSNQPQHFGDGTRLSIL.

As to this clonotype: A much larger clone lies one base from this, so it may be a read error. The rearrangement links TRBV6-1 to TRBJ2-7; the D gene is possibly TRBD1 (6 bases). This CDR3 contains 13 residues. Germline V gene data show CDR1 as MNHNS and CDR2 as SASEGT. This CDR3 is CASNRDITYGQYF. As DNA, the CDR3 is TGTGCCAGCAATCGGGACATTACCTACGGGCAGTACTTC.

The V gene is TRBV4-3, the J gene TRBJ2-4; tentative D call: TRBD2 (5 bases). This CDR3 comprises 16 residues. With 0 bases removed from V and 6 bases from J, the gap between germline ends came to 15 bases. The germline V gene has CDR1 LGHNA and CDR2 YSLEER. CDR3 in amino acids: CASSQDEGQTGNIQYF. Here the CDR3 DNA reads TGCGCCAGCAGCCAAGACGAGGGTCAGACTGGAAACATTCAGTACTTC.

This clonotype was seen a few times. The chain employs TRBV5-1 and TRBJ2-1; 12 bases are shared with TRBD2. The length of the CDR3 is 16 residues. Trimming removed 4 bases from V and 6 bases from J; junction bases left unmatched: 8. Germline V lookup: CDR1 SGHRS, CDR2 YFSETQ. For the CDR3, the DNA is TGCGCCAGCAGCGGCACCGGGACTAGCGGGTTCAATGAGCAGTTCTTC. Its translation: CASSGTGTSGFNEQFF.

This clonotype was recorded many times. V is TRBV28 and J is TRBJ2-7; D is perhaps TRBD1 (6 bases). The CDR3 has 13 amino acids. CDR1 MDHEN and CDR2 SYDVKM come from the germline V gene. The germline V and J ends were trimmed by 7 bases and 3 bases, with 13 bases remaining between them. The CDR3 sequence is CASNMLGGYEQYF. The CDR3 DNA reads TGTGCCAGCAATATGCTAGGGGGCTACGAGCAGTACTTC.

This chain uses TRBV7-2 with TRBJ1-5; tentatively, D is TRBD1 (6 bases). Germline V lookup: CDR1 SGHTA, CDR2 FQGNSA. V lost 4 bases to trimming and J lost 7 bases, with 17 bases between them. This CDR3 region has 15 residues. The CDR3 spells CASSSRGRGEQPQHF. The CDR3 DNA sequence: TGTGCCAGCAGCTCGAGAGGGAGGGGGGAACAGCCCCAGCATTTT.

This clonotype has just a few counts. The rearrangement uses TRBV20-1 and TRBJ2-1; D unclear. CDR3 size: 16 residues. V lost 5 bases and J 1 base, leaving 18 bases between the germline ends. In germline, CDR1 is DFQATT, CDR2 SNEGSKA (reference sequence). In DNA form, the CDR3 reads TGCAGTGCTGAACCTGTTGGCGTGAGGTCCTACAATGAGCAGTTCTTC. Amino acid sequence: CSAEPVGVRSYNEQFF.

This clonotype appeared a few times. V is TRBV10-3 and J is TRBJ2-5, with D possibly being TRBD2 (5 bases). The CDR3 spans 12 residues. CDR1 and CDR2 from the germline V gene are ENHRY and SYGVKD. This CDR3 is CGTGRGQETQYF. The DNA for the CDR3 is TGTGGAACCGGGCGCGGGCAAGAGACCCAGTACTTC.

This clonotype appeared a few times. The chain is built from TRBV12-3 or TRBV12-4 and TRBJ2-5; TRBD1 matches 8 bases. Trimming removed 1 base from V and 3 bases from J; junction bases left unmatched: 1. This CDR3 has 14 residues. The CDR3 bases are TGTGCCAGCAGTTTAGAGGACAGGGAAGAGACCCAGTACTTC. Translating it yields CASSLEDREETQYF.

This chain uses TRBV9 with TRBJ2-2; the D gene is possibly TRBD2 (6 bases). V was trimmed by 0 bases and J by 6 bases, leaving 12 bases between them. Per germline, CDR1 SGDLS and CDR2 YYNGEE. The CDR3 runs 15 residues. CDR3 residues: CASSVVDGSSGELFF. The CDR3 DNA reads as TGTGCCAGCAGCGTAGTCGACGGGAGCTCCGGGGAGCTGTTTTTT.